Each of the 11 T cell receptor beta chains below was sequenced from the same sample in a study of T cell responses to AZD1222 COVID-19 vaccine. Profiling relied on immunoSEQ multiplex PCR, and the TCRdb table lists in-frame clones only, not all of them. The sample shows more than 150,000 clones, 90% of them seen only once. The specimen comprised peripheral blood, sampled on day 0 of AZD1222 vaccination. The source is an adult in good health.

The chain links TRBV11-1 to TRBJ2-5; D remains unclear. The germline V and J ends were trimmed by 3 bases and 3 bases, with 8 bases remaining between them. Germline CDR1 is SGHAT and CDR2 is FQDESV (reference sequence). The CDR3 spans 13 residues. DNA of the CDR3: TGTGCCAGCAGCTTCTTCGGAGAAGAGACCCAGTACTTC. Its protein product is CASSFFGEETQYF.

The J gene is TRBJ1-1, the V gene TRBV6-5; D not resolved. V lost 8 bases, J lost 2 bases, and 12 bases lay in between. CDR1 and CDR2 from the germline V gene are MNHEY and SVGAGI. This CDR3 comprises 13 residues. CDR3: CASSRIENTEAFF. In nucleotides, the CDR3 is TGTGCCAGCTCGCGGATCGAAAACACTGAAGCTTTCTTT.

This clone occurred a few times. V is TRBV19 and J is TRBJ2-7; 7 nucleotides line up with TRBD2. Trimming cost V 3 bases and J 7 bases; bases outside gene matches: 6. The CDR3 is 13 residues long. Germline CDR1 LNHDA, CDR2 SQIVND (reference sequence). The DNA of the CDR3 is TGTGCCAGTAGTATCGCGGGAGTGGCTGAGCAGTACTTC. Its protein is CASSIAGVAEQYF.

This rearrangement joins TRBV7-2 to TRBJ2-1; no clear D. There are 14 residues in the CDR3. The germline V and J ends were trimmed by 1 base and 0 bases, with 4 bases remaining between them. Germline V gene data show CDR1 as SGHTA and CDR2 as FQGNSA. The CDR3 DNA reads TGTGCCAGCAGCTTAGGTCCCTCCTACAATGAGCAGTTCTTC. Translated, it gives CASSLGPSYNEQFF.

CDR3 amino acids: CASSQDPLAGEVEQFF. Written as DNA, the CDR3 is TGCGCCAGCAGCCAAGATCCCCTAGCGGGAGAGGTTGAGCAGTTCTTC. The V and J genes are TRBV4-3 and TRBJ2-1; TRBD2 matches at 10 bases. CDR1 LGHNA and CDR2 YSLEER come from the germline V gene. The V gene end was trimmed by 0 bases and the J gene end by 9 bases; junction bases not matched to a gene: 8. CDR3 length: 16 residues.

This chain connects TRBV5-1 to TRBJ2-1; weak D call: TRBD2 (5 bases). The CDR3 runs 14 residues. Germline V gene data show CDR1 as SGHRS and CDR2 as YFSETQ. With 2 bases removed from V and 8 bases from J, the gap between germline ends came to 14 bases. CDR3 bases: TGCGCCAGCAGCTTCGGGGAATCGACGGATGAGCAGTTCTTC. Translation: CASSFGESTDEQFF.

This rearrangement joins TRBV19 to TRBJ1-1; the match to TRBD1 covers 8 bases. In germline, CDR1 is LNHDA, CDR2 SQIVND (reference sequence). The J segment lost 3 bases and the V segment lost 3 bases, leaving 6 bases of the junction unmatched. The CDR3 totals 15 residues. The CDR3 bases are TGTGCCAGTAGTATCTCCTGGACAGGGCACACTGAAGCTTTCTTT. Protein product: CASSISWTGHTEAFF. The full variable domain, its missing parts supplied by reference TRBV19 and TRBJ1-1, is DGGITQSPKYLFRKEGQNVTLSCEQNLNHDAMYWYRQDPGQGLRLIYYSQIVNDFQKGDIAEGYSVSREKKESFPLTVTSAQKNPTAFYLCASSISWTGHTEAFFGQGTRLTVV.

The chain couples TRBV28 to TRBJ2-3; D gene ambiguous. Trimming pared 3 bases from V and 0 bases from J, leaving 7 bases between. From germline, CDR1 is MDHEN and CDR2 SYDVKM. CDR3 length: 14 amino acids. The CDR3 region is CASSFMASTDTQYF. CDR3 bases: TGTGCCAGCAGTTTTATGGCAAGCACAGATACGCAGTATTTT. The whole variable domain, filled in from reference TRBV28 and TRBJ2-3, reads DVKVTQSSRYLVKRTGEKVFLECVQDMDHENMFWYRQDPGLGLRLIYFSYDVKMKEKGDIPEGYSVSREKKERFSLILESASTNQTSMYLCASSFMASTDTQYFGPGTRLTVL.

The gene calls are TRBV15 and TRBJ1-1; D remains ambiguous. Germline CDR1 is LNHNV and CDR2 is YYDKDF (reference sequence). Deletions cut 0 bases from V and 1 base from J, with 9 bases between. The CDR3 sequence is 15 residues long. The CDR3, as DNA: TGTGCCACCAGCAGAGAATGGGCCTCGAACACTGAAGCTTTCTTT. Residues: CATSREWASNTEAFF.

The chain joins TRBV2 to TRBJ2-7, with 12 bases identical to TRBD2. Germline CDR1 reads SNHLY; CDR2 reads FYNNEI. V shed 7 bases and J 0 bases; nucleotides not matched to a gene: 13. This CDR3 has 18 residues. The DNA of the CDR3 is TGTGCCAGCAAGGTGGGGACTAGCGGGTCTTCTAGCTCCTACGAGCAGTACTTC. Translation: CASKVGTSGSSSSYEQYF.

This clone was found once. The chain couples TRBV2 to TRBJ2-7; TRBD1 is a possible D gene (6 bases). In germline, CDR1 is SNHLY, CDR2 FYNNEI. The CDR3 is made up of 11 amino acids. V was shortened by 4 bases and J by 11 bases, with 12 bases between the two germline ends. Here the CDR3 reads CASSARDRKYF. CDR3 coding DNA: TGTGCCAGCAGTGCTCGAGACAGGAAGTACTTC.